The 22 T cell receptor beta chains listed next were all sequenced from one sample in a study of control samples from healthy donors and cancer patients. The method was immunoSEQ multiplex PCR; TCRdb's version includes in-frame clones alone and lacks a portion of them. The sample carries approximately 150,000 clones, 91% recorded once. Sequenced input: blood. The receptors were gathered from a man aged 30-40 years in good health.

The V and J genes are TRBV6-5 and TRBJ2-7; 11 bases fit TRBD2. The germline CDR1 and CDR2 sequences are MNHEY and SVGAGI. The ends lost 2 bases at V and 4 bases at J; junction bases unmatched: 7. The CDR3 consists of 16 residues. CDR3 DNA sequence: TGTGCCAGCAGTTACGAGGCTAGCGGGGGGTTATACGAGCAGTACTTC. Its protein product is CASSYEASGGLYEQYF.

V usage is TRBV3-1 (or the pseudogene TRBV3-2) and J usage is TRBJ2-1, with TRBD2 matching over 8 bases. The V and J ends lost 2 bases and 8 bases, in that order; junction bases with no gene match: 5. Germline-derived CDR1 and CDR2 are LGHDT and YNNKEL (reference sequence). The CDR3 consists of 14 residues. CDR3 sequence reads: CASSQSGGAHEQFF. In DNA form, the CDR3 reads TGTGCCAGCAGCCAATCGGGGGGGGCCCATGAGCAGTTCTTC.

The V gene is TRBV2, the J gene TRBJ2-5, with 8 bases lining up with TRBD2. This CDR3 is built from 15 residues. CDR1 is SNHLY and CDR2 is FYNNEI in the germline V gene. The trim removed 3 bases at V and 2 bases at J, leaving 5 bases unmatched. CDR3 sequence: CASSEARGEQETQYF. The DNA of the CDR3 is TGTGCCAGCAGTGAGGCGCGGGGGGAGCAAGAGACCCAGTACTTC.

This chain joins TRBV27 and TRBJ2-1; 9 nucleotides align to TRBD2. J gave up 0 bases and V 2 bases, and 8 bases lay outside the gene matches. The CDR3 contains 18 residues. Germline CDR1 reads MNHEY; CDR2 reads SMNVEV (reference sequence). The CDR3 spells CASSLRLAGPSSYNEQFF. The CDR3, as DNA: TGTGCCAGCAGTTTACGGCTAGCGGGGCCGAGCTCCTACAATGAGCAGTTCTTC.

In DNA, the CDR3 is TGTGCTAGTGCCATCTGGGGGGAAGGGGGCTACACCTTC. It encodes CASAIWGEGGYTF. The rearrangement joins TRBV12-5 to TRBJ1-2; a possible D gene is TRBD1 (5 bases). Trimming shortened V by 7 bases and J by 8 bases, and 17 bases separated the two germline ends. The CDR3 extends over 13 amino acids. Looked up from germline, CDR1 is LGHNT and CDR2 is FRNRAP.

The chain links TRBV19 to TRBJ2-2; D unclear. Germline V gene lookup returns CDR1 LNHDA and CDR2 SQIVND (reference sequence). CDR3 length equals 14 residues. V was shortened by 2 bases and J by 2 bases, with 6 bases between the two germline ends. The DNA for the CDR3 is TGTGCCAGTAGTATAAGTCTTAACACCGGGGAGCTGTTTTTT. This gives the protein CASSISLNTGELFF.

This chain joins TRBV12-5 and TRBJ1-3; 8 bases line up with TRBD1. Trimming took 1 base from V and 0 from J; bases not matched to a gene: 11. The germline V gene encodes CDR1 LGHNT and CDR2 FRNRAP. This CDR3 region has 19 residues. CDR3 DNA: TGTGCTAGTGGTTTGGCCGGGACAGGCTACCTTTTCTCTGGAAACACCATATATTTT. Its protein product is CASGLAGTGYLFSGNTIYF. Using reference TRBV12-5 and TRBJ1-3 for the parts outside the CDR3, the full variable domain is DARVTQTPRHKVTEMGQEVTMRCQPILGHNTVFWYRQTMMQGLELLAYFRNRAPLDDSGMPKDRFSAEMPDATLATLKIQPSEPRDSAVYFCASGLAGTGYLFSGNTIYFGEGSWLTVV.

The chain employs TRBV19 and TRBJ1-2, with D possibly matching TRBD1 (5 bases). The CDR3 is 19 amino acids. Germline V lookup: CDR1 LNHDA, CDR2 SQIVND (reference sequence). V lost 3 bases and J lost 6, with 29 bases in between. CDR3 coding DNA: TGTGCCAGTAGTATGCTCAGCCAAATGAATCCGGCAGGGCGTAATGGCTACACCTTC. Protein sequence: CASSMLSQMNPAGRNGYTF.

The rearrangement joins TRBV12-3 or TRBV12-4 to TRBJ1-2, with D possibly TRBD1 on 6 matching bases. Trimming pared 6 bases from V and 1 base from J, leaving 9 bases between. CDR3 length: 13 amino acids. The CDR3 spells CASRPDSNYGYTF. The DNA for the CDR3 is TGTGCCAGCAGACCGGACAGTAACTATGGCTACACCTTC.

Turning to this clone: The same CDR3 also results from other DNA sequences found in this sample. This chain joins TRBV6-1 and TRBJ1-6, with D possibly TRBD1 on 5 matching bases. Trimming removed 0 bases at V and 10 bases at J, with 16 bases between. The CDR3 sequence is 16 residues long. Per the germline V gene, CDR1 is MNHNS and CDR2 is SASEGT. CDR3: CASSEALRQGRSPLHF. The CDR3, as DNA: TGTGCCAGCAGTGAAGCGCTTCGGCAGGGTAGATCACCCCTCCACTTT.

This clone showed up just once. The chain links TRBV6-4 to TRBJ1-5; D is ambiguous. There are 15 residues in the CDR3. Germline CDR1 MRHNA, CDR2 SNTAGT. Deletions cut 6 bases from V and 0 bases from J, with 12 bases between. CDR3 DNA sequence: TGTGCCAGCAGAGAGGGCCCGTATAGCAATCAGCCCCAGCATTTT. Protein product: CASREGPYSNQPQHF.

The genes are TRBV2 and TRBJ2-3; the match to TRBD2 covers 11 bases. The length of the CDR3 is 17 residues. Germline trimming cut 9 bases from V and 0 bases from J; bases unmatched to any gene: 11. Germline V gives CDR1 SNHLY, CDR2 FYNNEI. The DNA of the CDR3 is TGTGCCAGTCCCGGCGATAGCGGGGGGGATAGCACAGATACGCAGTATTTT. Protein: CASPGDSGGDSTDTQYF.

Concerning this clone: One end of the junction is discordant with germline, which a read error may explain. The chain joins TRBV19 to TRBJ2-7; perhaps TRBD2 as D (6 bases). The germline CDR1 and CDR2 sequences are LNHDA and SQIVND (reference sequence). The length of the CDR3 is 10 residues. The CDR3 region is CKIWGVLFPF. The CDR3 DNA is TGTAAAATATGGGGGGTTCTTTTTCCTTTC.

The rearrangement joins TRBV7-9 to TRBJ2-3; TRBD1 matches 7 bases. The CDR3 runs to 14 residues. Germline V gene lookup returns CDR1 SEHNR and CDR2 FQNEAQ (reference sequence). V shed 3 bases, J shed 1 base, and the junction held 1 base outside the gene matches. CDR3 sequence (DNA): TGTGCCAGCAGCTTTGGACAGGGCACAGATACGCAGTATTTT. This translates into CASSFGQGTDTQYF.

The chain has TRBV7-6 and TRBJ2-2; D is undetermined. The CDR3 loop spans 13 amino acids. Trimming removed 5 bases at V and 6 bases at J, with 10 bases between. Germline CDR1 SGHVS, CDR2 FNYEAQ. The CDR3 sequence: CASSRSEAGELFF. The CDR3 nucleotides read TGTGCCAGCAGCCGGAGCGAGGCCGGGGAGCTGTTTTTT.

This rearrangement joins TRBV30 to TRBJ2-3; D might be TRBD2 (6 bases). This CDR3 region has 15 residues. The germline CDR1 and CDR2 sequences are GTSNPN and SVGIG (reference sequence). V gave up 2 bases and J gave up 2 bases, with 14 bases separating them. CDR3 DNA: TGTGCCTGGAGTCAAGCGGCGGGGCTCACAGATACGCAGTATTTT. Translated: CAWSQAAGLTDTQYF.

This chain uses TRBV30 with TRBJ1-2; D might be TRBD1 (5 bases). Germline V gene sequence: CDR1 GTSNPN, CDR2 SVGIG (reference sequence). The V and J ends lost 4 bases and 2 bases respectively, with 11 bases between them. The CDR3 loop spans 13 amino acids. The CDR3 region is CAWTTDINYGYTF. The CDR3 region has the DNA TGTGCCTGGACTACGGACATAAACTATGGCTACACCTTC.

The CDR3 bases are TGTGCCAGCAGTTTTGGCTTAGCGATCTCCTACGAGCAGTACTTC. Translated, it gives CASSFGLAISYEQYF. This sequence joins TRBV28 and TRBJ2-7; a weak D match, TRBD2 (5 bases). Germline V gene data show CDR1 as MDHEN and CDR2 as SYDVKM. The V end lost 3 bases, the J end lost 0 bases, and 12 bases lay between the germline ends. The CDR3 consists of 15 residues.

This clone has a single count. The J gene is TRBJ1-6, the V gene TRBV23-1; perhaps TRBD1 as D (6 bases). TRBV23-1 is labeled an ORF, and its function is uncertain. The CDR3 totals 14 residues. Trimming took 8 bases from V and 8 from J, leaving 16 bases between them. CDR3 DNA: TGCGCCAGCCTACCGACAGGCCTCGATTCACCCCTCCACTTT. Translation: CASLPTGLDSPLHF.

This clone was observed a handful of times. The chain employs TRBV6-5 and TRBJ1-1, with TRBD1 matching 7 bases. CDR3 length: 14 residues. The V gene's germline CDR1 is MNHEY and CDR2 SVGAGI. Germline trimming cut 5 bases from V and 5 bases from J; bases unmatched to any gene: 8. The CDR3 sequence: CASSHTGEGTEAFF. As DNA, the CDR3 is TGTGCCAGCAGTCACACAGGGGAGGGGACTGAAGCTTTCTTT.

The V and J genes are TRBV21-1 and TRBJ2-3; the D call TRBD1 from the table was never checked on the DNA. TRBV21-1 is annotated as a pseudogene. This CDR3 contains 15 residues. CDR3 nucleotides: TGTGCCAGCAGCTCAGGCGCAGGGGTGGCAGATACGCAGTATTTT. Translated: CASSSGAGVADTQYF.

This sequence joins TRBV19 and TRBJ1-1; 7 nucleotides agree with TRBD1. The CDR3 is 18 residues long. CDR1 and CDR2 from the germline V gene are LNHDA and SQIVND (reference sequence). V lost 1 base and J lost 0; bases outside the gene matches: 11. CDR3 sequence reads: CASSIARRTGRMNTEAFF. The CDR3 DNA is TGTGCCAGTAGTATAGCAAGGCGGACAGGCCGTATGAACACTGAAGCTTTCTTT.